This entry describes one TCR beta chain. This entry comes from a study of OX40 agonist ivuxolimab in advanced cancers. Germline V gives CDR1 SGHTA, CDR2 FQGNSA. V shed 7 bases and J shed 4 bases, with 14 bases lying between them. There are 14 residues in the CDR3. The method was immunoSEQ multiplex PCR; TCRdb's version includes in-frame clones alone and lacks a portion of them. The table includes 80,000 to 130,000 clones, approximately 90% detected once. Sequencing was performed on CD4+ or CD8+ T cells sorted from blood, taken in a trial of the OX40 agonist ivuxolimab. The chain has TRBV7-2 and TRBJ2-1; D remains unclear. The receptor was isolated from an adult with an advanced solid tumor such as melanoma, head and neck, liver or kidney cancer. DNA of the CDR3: TGTGCCAGCACCCCCCAAAGAGTTTACAATGAGCAGTTCTTC. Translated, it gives CASTPQRVYNEQFF.